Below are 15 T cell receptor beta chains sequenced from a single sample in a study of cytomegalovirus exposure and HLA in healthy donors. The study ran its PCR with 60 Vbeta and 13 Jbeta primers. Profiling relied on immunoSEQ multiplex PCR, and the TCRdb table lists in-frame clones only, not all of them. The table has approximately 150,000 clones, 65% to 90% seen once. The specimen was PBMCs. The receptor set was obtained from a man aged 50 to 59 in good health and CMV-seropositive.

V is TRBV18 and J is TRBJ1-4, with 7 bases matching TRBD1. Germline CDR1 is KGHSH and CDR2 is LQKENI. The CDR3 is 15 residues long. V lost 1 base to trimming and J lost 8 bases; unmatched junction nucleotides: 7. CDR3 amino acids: CASSPQSQGEEKLFF. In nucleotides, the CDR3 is TGTGCCAGCTCACCACAGTCGCAGGGGGAAGAAAAACTGTTTTTT.

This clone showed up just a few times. The CDR3 region has the DNA TGCAGCGTTGTTCGCGGGAGGGGGGGGAATGAGCAGTTCTTC. Translated: CSVVRGRGGNEQFF. This chain uses TRBV29-1 with TRBJ2-1, with 9 nucleotides matching TRBD2. The CDR3 contains 14 residues. Per the germline V gene, CDR1 is SQVTM and CDR2 is ANQGSEA. With 4 bases clipped from V and 7 bases from J, the junction kept 8 bases outside the gene matches.

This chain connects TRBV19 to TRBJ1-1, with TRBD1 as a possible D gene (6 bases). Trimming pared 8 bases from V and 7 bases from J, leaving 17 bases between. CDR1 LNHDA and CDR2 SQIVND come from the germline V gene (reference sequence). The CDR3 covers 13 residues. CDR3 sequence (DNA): TGTGCCAGTCAACCCGGCCGGGACATTGAAGCTTTCTTT. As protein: CASQPGRDIEAFF. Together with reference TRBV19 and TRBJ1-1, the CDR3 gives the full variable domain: DGGITQSPKYLFRKEGQNVTLSCEQNLNHDAMYWYRQDPGQGLRLIYYSQIVNDFQKGDIAEGYSVSREKKESFPLTVTSAQKNPTAFYLCASQPGRDIEAFFGQGTRLTVV.

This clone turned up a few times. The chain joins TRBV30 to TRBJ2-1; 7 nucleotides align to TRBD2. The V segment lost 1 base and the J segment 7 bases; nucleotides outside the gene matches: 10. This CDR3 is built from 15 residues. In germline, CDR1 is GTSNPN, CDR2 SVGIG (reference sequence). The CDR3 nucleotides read TGTGCCTGGAGTGAGTGGGGGGGAGGGTTTAATGAGCAGTTCTTC. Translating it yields CAWSEWGGGFNEQFF.

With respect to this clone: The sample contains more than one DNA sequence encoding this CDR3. The CDR3 protein is CASSLGQAQPQHF. In DNA form, the CDR3 reads TGTGCCAGCAGTCTAGGACAGGCTCAGCCCCAGCATTTT. The rearrangement links TRBV2 to TRBJ1-5; 7 bases are a match to TRBD1. Looked up from germline, CDR1 is SNHLY and CDR2 is FYNNEI. The V and J ends lost 5 bases and 6 bases, in that order; junction bases with no gene match: 4. The CDR3 is 13 amino acids.

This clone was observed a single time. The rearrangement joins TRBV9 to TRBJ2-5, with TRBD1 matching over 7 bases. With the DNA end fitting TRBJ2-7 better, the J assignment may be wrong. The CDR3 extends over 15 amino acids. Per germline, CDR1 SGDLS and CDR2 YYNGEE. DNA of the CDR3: TGTGCCAGCAGCGTAGAAGGGGACAGCGCCTACGAGCAGTACTTC. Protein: CASSVEGDSAYEQYF.

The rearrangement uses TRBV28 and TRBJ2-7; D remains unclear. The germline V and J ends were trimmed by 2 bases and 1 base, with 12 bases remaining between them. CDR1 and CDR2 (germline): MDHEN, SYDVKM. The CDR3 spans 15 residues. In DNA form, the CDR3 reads TGTGCCAGCAGTTTAAGTTCCGACAAGTCCTACGAGCAGTACTTC. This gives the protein CASSLSSDKSYEQYF.

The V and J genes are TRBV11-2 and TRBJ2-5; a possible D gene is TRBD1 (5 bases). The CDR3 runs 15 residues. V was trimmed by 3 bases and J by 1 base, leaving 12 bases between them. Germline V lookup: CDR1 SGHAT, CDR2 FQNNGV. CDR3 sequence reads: CASSLGLPSQETQYF. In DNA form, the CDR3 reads TGTGCCAGCAGCTTGGGGCTCCCCTCCCAAGAGACCCAGTACTTC.

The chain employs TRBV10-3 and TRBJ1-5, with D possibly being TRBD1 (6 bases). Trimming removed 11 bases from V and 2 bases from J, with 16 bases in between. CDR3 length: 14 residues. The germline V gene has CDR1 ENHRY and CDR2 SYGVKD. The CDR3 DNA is TGTGCCGCTTCCCGGGACATGGGCAATCAGCCCCAGCATTTT. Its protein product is CAASRDMGNQPQHF.

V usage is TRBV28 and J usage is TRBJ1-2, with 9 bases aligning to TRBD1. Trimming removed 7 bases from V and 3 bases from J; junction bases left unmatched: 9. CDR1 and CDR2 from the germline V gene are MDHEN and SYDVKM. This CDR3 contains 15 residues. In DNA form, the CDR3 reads TGTGCCAGCACCCCCGGGACAGGGAAGTACTATGGCTACACCTTC. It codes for CASTPGTGKYYGYTF.

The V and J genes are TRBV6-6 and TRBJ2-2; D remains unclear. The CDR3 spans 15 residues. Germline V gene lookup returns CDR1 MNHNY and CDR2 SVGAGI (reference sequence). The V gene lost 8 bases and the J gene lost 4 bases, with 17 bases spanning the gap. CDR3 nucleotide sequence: TGTGCCAGCCAGTGGTCGGTGTACAGCACCGGGGAGCTGTTTTTT. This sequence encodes CASQWSVYSTGELFF.

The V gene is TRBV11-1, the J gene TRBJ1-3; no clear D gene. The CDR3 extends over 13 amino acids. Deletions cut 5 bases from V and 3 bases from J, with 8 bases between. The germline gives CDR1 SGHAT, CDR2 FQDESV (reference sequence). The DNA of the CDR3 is TGTGCCAGCAGCCCGGCAGGTGGAAACACCATATATTTT. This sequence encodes CASSPAGGNTIYF.

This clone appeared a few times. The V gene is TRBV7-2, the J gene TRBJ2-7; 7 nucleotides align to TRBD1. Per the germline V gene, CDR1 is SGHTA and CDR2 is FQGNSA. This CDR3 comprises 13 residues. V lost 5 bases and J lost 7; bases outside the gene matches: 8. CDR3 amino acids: CASSRQGVGEQYF. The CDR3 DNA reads TGTGCCAGCAGCCGACAGGGTGTGGGGGAGCAGTACTTC.

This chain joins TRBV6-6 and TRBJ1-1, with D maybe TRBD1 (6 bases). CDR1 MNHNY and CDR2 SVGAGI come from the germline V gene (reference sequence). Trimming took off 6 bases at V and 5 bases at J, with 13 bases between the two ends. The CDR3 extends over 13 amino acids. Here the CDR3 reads CASRRGGWTEAFF. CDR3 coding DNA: TGTGCCAGCAGGCGGGGGGGCTGGACTGAAGCTTTCTTT.

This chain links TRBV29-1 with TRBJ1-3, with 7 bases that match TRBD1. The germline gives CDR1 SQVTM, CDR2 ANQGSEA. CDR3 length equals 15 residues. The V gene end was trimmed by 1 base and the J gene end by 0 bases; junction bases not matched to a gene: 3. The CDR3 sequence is CSVEGGDSSGNTIYF. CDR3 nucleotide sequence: TGCAGCGTTGAAGGGGGGGACAGCTCTGGAAACACCATATATTTT.